This T cell receptor (beta chain) stems from a study of blood T cell repertoires in COVID-19. Study details: Specimens from acute and convalescent COVID-19 originated in the United States, Italy and Spain. Sample material is recorded as cDNA or gDNA derived from T cells, B-cell-depleted T cells, or PBMCs.

CDR1 is LGHDT and CDR2 is YNNKEL in the germline V gene (reference sequence). CDR3 length: 14 amino acids. V shed 4 bases and J shed 7 bases, with 13 bases lying between them. In the study's own analysis: Amplification from reference gene primers served as the basis for estimated nucleated cell counts. The protocol was immunoSEQ multiplex PCR, while the TCRdb copy is restricted to in-frame clones and leaves out a portion. That table supplies the V and J calls and clone size; D and trimming were determined from the DNA. The sample has 280,000 or so clones; 75% to 90% are singletons. The source is a woman in her sixties or seventies with acute or convalescent COVID-19. The gene calls are TRBV3-1 (or the pseudogene TRBV3-2) and TRBJ2-2; no definite D call. The sequenced sample consisted of peripheral blood. CDR3 DNA sequence: TGTGCCAGCAGCCCACTATGGATGGGCGGGGAGCTGTTTTTT. Its translation is CASSPLWMGGELFF.